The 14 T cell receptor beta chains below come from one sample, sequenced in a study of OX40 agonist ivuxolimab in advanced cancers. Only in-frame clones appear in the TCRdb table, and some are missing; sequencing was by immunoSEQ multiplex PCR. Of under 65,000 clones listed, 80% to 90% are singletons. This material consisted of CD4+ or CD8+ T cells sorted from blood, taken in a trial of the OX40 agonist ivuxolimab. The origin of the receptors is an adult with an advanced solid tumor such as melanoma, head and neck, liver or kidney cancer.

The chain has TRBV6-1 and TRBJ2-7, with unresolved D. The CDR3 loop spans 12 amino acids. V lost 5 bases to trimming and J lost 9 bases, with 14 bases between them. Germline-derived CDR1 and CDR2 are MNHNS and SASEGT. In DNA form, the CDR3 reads TGTGCCAGCAGTTCCGTCCTCGGCGGGCAGTACTTC. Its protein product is CASSSVLGGQYF.

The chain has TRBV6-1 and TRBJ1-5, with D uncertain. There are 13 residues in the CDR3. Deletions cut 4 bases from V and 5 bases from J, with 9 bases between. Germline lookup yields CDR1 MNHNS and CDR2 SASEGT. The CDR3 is CASSGARDQPQHF. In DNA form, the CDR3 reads TGTGCCAGCAGTGGGGCCCGGGATCAGCCCCAGCATTTT.

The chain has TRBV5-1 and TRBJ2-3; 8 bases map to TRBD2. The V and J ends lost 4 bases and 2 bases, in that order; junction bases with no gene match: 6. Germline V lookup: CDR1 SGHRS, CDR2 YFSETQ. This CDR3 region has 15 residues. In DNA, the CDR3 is TGCGCCAGCAGCGATACTAGCGGATACACAGATACGCAGTATTTT. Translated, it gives CASSDTSGYTDTQYF.

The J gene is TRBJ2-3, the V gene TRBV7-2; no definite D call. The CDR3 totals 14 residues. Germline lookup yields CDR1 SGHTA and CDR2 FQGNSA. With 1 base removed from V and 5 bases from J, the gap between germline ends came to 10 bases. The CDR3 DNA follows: TGTGCCAGCAGCTTAGATACTTTGCTAGATACGCAGTATTTT. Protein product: CASSLDTLLDTQYF.

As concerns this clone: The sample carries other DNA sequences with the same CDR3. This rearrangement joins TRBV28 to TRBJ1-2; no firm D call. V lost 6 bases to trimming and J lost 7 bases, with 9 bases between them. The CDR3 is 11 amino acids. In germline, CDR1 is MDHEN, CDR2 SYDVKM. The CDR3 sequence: CASRAEGGYTF. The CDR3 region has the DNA TGTGCCAGCAGAGCGGAGGGTGGCTACACCTTC.

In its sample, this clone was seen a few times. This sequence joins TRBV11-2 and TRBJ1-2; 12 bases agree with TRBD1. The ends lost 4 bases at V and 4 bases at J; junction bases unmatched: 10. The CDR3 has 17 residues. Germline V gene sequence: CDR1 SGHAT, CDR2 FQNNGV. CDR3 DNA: TGTGCCAGCAGCTCAGGGGGGACAGGGGGCCCAGGCTATGGCTACACCTTC. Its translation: CASSSGGTGGPGYGYTF.

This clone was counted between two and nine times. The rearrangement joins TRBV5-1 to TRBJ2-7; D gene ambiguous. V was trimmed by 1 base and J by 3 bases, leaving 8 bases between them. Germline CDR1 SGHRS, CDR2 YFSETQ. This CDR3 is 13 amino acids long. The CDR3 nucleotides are TGCGCCAGCAGCTTGAACGGATACTACGAGCAGTACTTC. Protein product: CASSLNGYYEQYF.

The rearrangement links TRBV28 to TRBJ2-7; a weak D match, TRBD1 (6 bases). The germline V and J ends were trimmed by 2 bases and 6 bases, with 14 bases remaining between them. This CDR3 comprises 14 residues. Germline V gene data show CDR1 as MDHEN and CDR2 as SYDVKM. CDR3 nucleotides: TGTGCCAGCAGTTTACTCCAGGGGAAGGGCGAGCAGTACTTC. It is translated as CASSLLQGKGEQYF.

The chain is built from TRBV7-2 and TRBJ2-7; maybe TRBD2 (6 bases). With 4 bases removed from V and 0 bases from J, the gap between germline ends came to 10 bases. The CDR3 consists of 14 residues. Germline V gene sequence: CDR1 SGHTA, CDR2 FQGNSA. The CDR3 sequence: CASSWRGSSYEQYF. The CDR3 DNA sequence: TGTGCCAGCAGCTGGCGGGGTTCCTCCTACGAGCAGTACTTC. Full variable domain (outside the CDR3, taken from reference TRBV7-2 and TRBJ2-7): GAGVSQSPSNKVTEKGKDVELRCDPISGHTALYWYRQSLGQGLEFLIYFQGNSAPDKSGLPSDRFSAERTGGSVSTLTIQRTQQEDSAVYLCASSWRGSSYEQYFGPGTRLTVT.

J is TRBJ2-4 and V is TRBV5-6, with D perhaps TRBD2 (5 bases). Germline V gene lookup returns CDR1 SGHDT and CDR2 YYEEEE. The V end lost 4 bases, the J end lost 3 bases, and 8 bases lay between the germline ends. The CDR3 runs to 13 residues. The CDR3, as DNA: TGTGCCAGCAGCCCAGCGGTCAAAAACATTCAGTACTTC. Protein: CASSPAVKNIQYF.

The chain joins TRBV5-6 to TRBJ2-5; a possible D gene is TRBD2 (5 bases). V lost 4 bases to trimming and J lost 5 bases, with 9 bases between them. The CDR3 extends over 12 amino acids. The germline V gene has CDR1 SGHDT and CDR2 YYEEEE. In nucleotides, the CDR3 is TGTGCCAGCAGCCCGCGAGGGGAGACCCAGTACTTC. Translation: CASSPRGETQYF.

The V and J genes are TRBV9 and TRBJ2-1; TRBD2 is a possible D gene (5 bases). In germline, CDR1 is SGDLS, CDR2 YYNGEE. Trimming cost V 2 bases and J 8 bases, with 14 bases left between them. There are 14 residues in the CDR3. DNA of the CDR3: TGTGCCAGCAGCGTTAGGGTAGCGAGTGATGAGCAGTTCTTC. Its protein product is CASSVRVASDEQFF.

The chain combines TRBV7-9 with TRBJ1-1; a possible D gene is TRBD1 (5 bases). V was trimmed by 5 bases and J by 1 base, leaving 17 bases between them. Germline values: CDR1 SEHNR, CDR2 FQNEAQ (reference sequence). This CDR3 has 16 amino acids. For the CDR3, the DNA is TGTGCCAGCAGCCCGGGTGGGGCAAGGGGGAACACTGAAGCTTTCTTT. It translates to CASSPGGARGNTEAFF.

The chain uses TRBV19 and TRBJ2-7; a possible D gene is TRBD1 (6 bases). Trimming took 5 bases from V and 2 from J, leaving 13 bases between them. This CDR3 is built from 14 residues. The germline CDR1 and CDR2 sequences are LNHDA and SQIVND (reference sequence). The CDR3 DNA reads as TGTGCCAGTAGTGCCCGAGGACAGACCTACGAGCAGTACTTC. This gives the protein CASSARGQTYEQYF.